One sample yielded the 11 T cell receptor beta chains listed below, sequenced in a study of blood T cell repertoires in COVID-19. Assay: immunoSEQ multiplex PCR; the TCRdb copy retains only in-frame clones and omits some. The sample lists approximately 140,000 clones, around 82% occurring once. Material: peripheral blood. These receptors originate from a man aged 55-75 years with active or convalescent COVID-19.

The chain couples TRBV6-5 to TRBJ2-1; 12 bases map to TRBD2. V lost 5 bases to trimming and J lost 8 bases; unmatched junction nucleotides: 7. The CDR3 consists of 15 residues. Germline CDR1 is MNHEY and CDR2 is SVGAGI. As DNA, the CDR3 is TGTGCCAGCAGTCCCCCGGCTAGCGGGAGGGATGAGCAGTTCTTC. Translated, it gives CASSPPASGRDEQFF.

The chain uses TRBV27 and TRBJ1-6, with 7 positions matching TRBD1. This CDR3 has 16 residues. CDR1 MNHEY and CDR2 SMNVEV come from the germline V gene (reference sequence). V shed 2 bases and J 9 bases; nucleotides not matched to a gene: 10. The DNA for the CDR3 is TGTGCCAGCAGTTTACTTTCCGGGACAGTGATTTCACCCCTCCACTTT. This codes for CASSLLSGTVISPLHF.

CDR3 residues: CASRTYGGGNNSPLHF. The CDR3 region has the DNA TGTGCCAGCAGAACTTATGGGGGGGGGAATAATTCACCCCTCCACTTT. V is TRBV27 and J is TRBJ1-6; tentatively, D is TRBD1 (5 bases). Trimming left V 6 bases short and J 5 bases short, with 17 bases between. Germline assignment: CDR1 MNHEY and CDR2 SMNVEV (reference sequence). This CDR3 comprises 16 residues.

In this sample, this clone turned up once. V usage is TRBV3-1 (or the pseudogene TRBV3-2) and J usage is TRBJ2-1; 12 bases are a match to TRBD2. Unmatched junction bases numbered 10, after V lost 4 bases and J lost 9 bases. CDR3 length: 16 residues. Germline V gene lookup returns CDR1 LGHDT and CDR2 YNNKEL (reference sequence). The CDR3 DNA is TGTGCCAGCAGCCCTCGACTAGCGGGAGAAATTAGTGAGCAGTTCTTC. Protein product: CASSPRLAGEISEQFF.

This clone appeared a single time. This CDR3 reads CATSDRLAGLETQYF. In DNA form, the CDR3 reads TGTGCCACCAGTGACAGGCTAGCGGGACTAGAGACCCAGTACTTC. J is TRBJ2-5 and V is TRBV24-1; 9 nucleotides match TRBD2. CDR1 and CDR2 from the germline V gene are KGHDR and SFDVKD. J was trimmed by 4 bases and V by 4 bases; bases with no gene match: 6. This CDR3 is built from 15 residues.

CDR3 sequence (DNA): TGTGCCAGCTCACCACCATCCTCCGACGGGGGCTACACCTTC. Translated, it gives CASSPPSSDGGYTF. This rearrangement joins TRBV18 to TRBJ1-2; D gene ambiguous. The CDR3 consists of 14 residues. Trimming removed 0 bases at V and 8 bases at J, with 13 bases between. The V gene's germline CDR1 is KGHSH and CDR2 LQKENI.

This chain links TRBV28 with TRBJ1-5; 7 bases align to TRBD1. The CDR3 spans 14 residues. V was clipped by 8 bases and J by 3 bases; unmatched bases: 7. Germline values: CDR1 MDHEN, CDR2 SYDVKM. This chain's CDR3 is CASEPQGYNQPQHF. The CDR3 nucleotides read TGTGCCAGCGAACCACAGGGGTACAATCAGCCCCAGCATTTT.

The chain is built from TRBV19 and TRBJ1-2; the D is unclear. Germline V gives CDR1 LNHDA, CDR2 SQIVND (reference sequence). This CDR3 is 13 amino acids long. V was trimmed by 6 bases and J by 4 bases, leaving 12 bases between them. CDR3 nucleotides: TGTGCCAGTAGCTATAACGCGGCCTATGGCTACACCTTC. Amino acids: CASSYNAAYGYTF. The entire variable domain, with the rest obtained from reference TRBV19 and TRBJ1-2, is as follows: DGGITQSPKYLFRKEGQNVTLSCEQNLNHDAMYWYRQDPGQGLRLIYYSQIVNDFQKGDIAEGYSVSREKKESFPLTVTSAQKNPTAFYLCASSYNAAYGYTFGSGTRLTVV.

The chain carries TRBV15 and TRBJ2-6; D not certain. The CDR3 is made up of 15 amino acids. Germline lookup yields CDR1 LNHNV and CDR2 YYDKDF (reference sequence). Trimming cost V 3 bases and J 2 bases, with 8 bases left between them. CDR3 coding DNA: TGTGCCACCAGCAGTCAGGCCCCTGGGGCCAACGTCCTGACTTTC. Amino acids: CATSSQAPGANVLTF.

The CDR3: CASSQGANNSPLHF. In DNA form, the CDR3 reads TGTGCCAGCAGCCAGGGGGCCAATAATTCACCCCTCCACTTT. This rearrangement joins TRBV27 to TRBJ1-6, with 8 bases identical to TRBD1. CDR1 and CDR2 from the germline V gene are MNHEY and SMNVEV (reference sequence). With V trimmed by 6 bases and J by 5 bases, 3 bases remained unmatched. The CDR3 length is 14 residues.

The chain joins TRBV7-9 to TRBJ2-3; D call uncertain. Germline V gene data show CDR1 as SEHNR and CDR2 as FQNEAQ (reference sequence). The length of the CDR3 is 13 residues. V dropped 3 bases and J dropped 7 bases, with 11 bases sitting between them. This CDR3 is CASSFRLGNTQYF. The DNA of the CDR3 is TGTGCCAGCAGCTTCCGACTTGGAAATACGCAGTATTTT. Full variable domain (rest looked up from reference TRBV7-9 and TRBJ2-3): DTGVSQNPRHKITKRGQNVTFRCDPISEHNRLYWYRQTLGQGPEFLTYFQNEAQLEKSRLLSDRFSAERPKGSFSTLEIQRTEQGDSAMYLCASSFRLGNTQYFGPGTRLTVL.